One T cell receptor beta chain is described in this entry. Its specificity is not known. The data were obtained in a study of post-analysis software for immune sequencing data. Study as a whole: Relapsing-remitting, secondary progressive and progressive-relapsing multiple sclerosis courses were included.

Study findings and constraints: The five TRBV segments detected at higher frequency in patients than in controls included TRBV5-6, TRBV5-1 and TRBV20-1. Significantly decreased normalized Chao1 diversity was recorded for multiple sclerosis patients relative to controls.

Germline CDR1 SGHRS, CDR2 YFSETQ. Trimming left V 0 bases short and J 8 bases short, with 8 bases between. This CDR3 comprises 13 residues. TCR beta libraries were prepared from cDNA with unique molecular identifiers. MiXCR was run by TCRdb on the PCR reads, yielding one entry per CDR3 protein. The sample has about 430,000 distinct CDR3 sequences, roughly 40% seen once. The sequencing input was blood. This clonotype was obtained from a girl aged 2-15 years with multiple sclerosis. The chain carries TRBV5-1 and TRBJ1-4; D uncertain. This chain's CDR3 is CASSLAQREKLFF. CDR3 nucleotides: TGCGCCAGCAGCTTGGCTCAGCGGGAAAAACTGTTTTTT.